This T cell receptor beta chain was identified in a study of long-term antiretroviral therapy in people with HIV (dated by TCRdb to 2021 to 2024). About the investigation overall: Collection of the earliest samples took place about a decade ahead of the 2015 WHO recommendation for immediate ART, at a time when ART was typically delayed until CD4 counts fell. A retrospective serial study tested whether changes in peripheral blood TRB repertoire composition and diversity were associated with ART initiation and durable HIV suppression. From over 25 adults with confirmed HIV infection, the cohort provided 150 to 200 cryopreserved PBMC samples, gathered serially across a mean of about six years (range 1-12). Of the 30 to 35 participants with HIV, some 12 were female. Test extractions of a monoclonal T-cell line alongside about 30 polyclonal samples showed no cross-contamination during QIAcube processing.

A note on this clone: Its antigen is not yet known. No much larger clone exists at a distance of one base, and base qualities are not known.

Paper-wide results and their limitations: HIV repertoires had narrower CDR3 length ranges than controls, and the network structure suggested an antigen-experienced repertoire that shifted only slightly toward naive after ART. Unsorted PBMC were profiled instead of sorted CD4+ and CD8+ T cells because pre-ART samples had limited cell numbers. Expanded TRB clones identified before ART initiation dominated the repertoire at all time points, although this dominance fluctuated and declined in many PLHIV after ART. Inferences about post-ART repertoire changes were limited because no data were available on ART adherence, viral resistance or therapy changes. ART initiation was associated with a significant increase in TRB diversity, but diversity stayed significantly below transplant donor controls even after long-term ART. Samples dated from the mid-2000s to the late 2010s, and the ART regimens used may be less effective than current ones. Because PBMC availability was limited, only the TCR beta chain was sequenced, with no alpha chain pairing.

The CDR3 goes from the cysteine to the phenylalanine over 16 residues. Only the CDR3 region is kept as DNA, spanning 48 bases read in frame from base 1. Deletion took 1 base off V and 0 bases off J, with a span of 9 bases between the germline ends. CDR1 and CDR2 were assigned from the germline V gene as MNHEY and SVGAGI. Inclusion was restricted to participants for whom at least one PBMC sample before ART initiation and at least two post-ART samples were available. All participants with HIV were treated in the United States of America. Before DNA extraction, cryopreserved samples of about 1-11 million PBMC were thawed and then washed. At the time of the earliest PBMC sample, participants with HIV were aged between roughly 20 and 54 years. Per participant, PBMC samples came from 1-4 timepoints prior to ART initiation and 2-8 timepoints following ART initiation, for a median of 7 samples. Serial HIV viral load, CD4+ T-cell count, ART history and demographic data were obtained for every participant. Using a Qiagen kit on a QIAcube, genomic DNA was extracted from unsorted PBMC, with samples processed in batches of 12.

The immunoSEQ hsTCRB v3.0 assay was used at survey level resolution to sequence the TRB variable region. The targeted TRB sequencing depth was roughly 40,000-55,000 T-cell genomes per sample. TRB libraries were pooled and sequenced on an Illumina MiSeq using a v3 150-cycle kit. The authors processed their data as follows. Repertoire analysis was performed in R inside a reproducible Nextflow workflow that covered QC, data transformation and analysis. Custom analyses were implemented in LymphoSeq2, an R package for AIRR-Seq data exploration. A few samples yielding fewer than 5000 total TRB sequences were excluded, leaving over 150 analyzed HIV repertoires. Among the approximately 190 retained HIV repertoires, 55 to 65 were collected before ART initiation and 120 to 130 after ART initiation. Repertoires were downsampled to 5000 TRB nucleotide sequences, with summary statistics averaged over 100 downsampling iterations. The analysis kept only TRB sequences whose CDR3 regions were at least seven amino acids long. Diversity was assessed using a clonality score derived from Shannon entropy and using the Gini coefficient. In the repertoire networks, any two of the top 5000 CDR3 amino acid sequences were linked whenever the two sequences differed by an edit distance of one. For TRB CDR3 amino acid sequences, GLIPH2 was used to predict antigen specificity groups and MHC restriction. To flag known CMV, EBV, HIV or tissue antigen associations, CDR3 amino acid sequences were matched against VDJdb and McPAS-TCR. Pre-ART, post-ART and control groups were compared with Wilcoxon signed-rank tests and Holm-Bonferroni correction. TCRdb took over this immuneACCESS table, retaining in-frame rearrangements with V and J assigned. Such tables are incomplete; in checked studies, under half of the missing clones stem from an unresolved V gene, and the remainder is unexplained. That table furnishes V, J and clone size, whereas the DNA furnished D and trimming. Recorded for this sample are some 14,000 clones; roughly four fifths of them occurred a single time. Together, the top ten hold around 18% of the sample.

This receptor was obtained from a middle-aged man with HIV. Material: unsorted PBMCs, obtained just before starting antiretroviral therapy. The sequence is built from TRBV6-5 and TRBJ1-4; tentative D gene TRBD1, with 6 bases matching. The DNA is as follows: TGTGCCAGCAGTTACTTGAGGACAGCAACTAATGAAAAACTGTTTTTT. This yields the protein CASSYLRTATNEKLFF.